The sample holds a few counts of the clone carrying this TCR beta chain. As yet, its antigen is unknown. MiXCR, applied by TCRdb to the RT-PCR reads, yields one record per CDR3 protein. The table shows hundreds of thousands of distinct CDR3 sequences, with less than 20% occurring only once. This record comes from a study of response to subunit inactivated influenza vaccine. Study results and caveats: Seasonal influenza vaccination, on each occasion, was suggested by the authors to recruit few new T cells.

V gave up 1 base and J gave up 5 bases, with 8 bases separating them. The CDR3 loop spans 13 amino acids. Germline-derived CDR1 and CDR2 are SGHAT and FQNNGV. The chain recombines TRBV11-2 with TRBJ1-1; no clear D. The TCR originated in a man over 45 who received an inactivated influenza vaccine. The sequenced sample was PBMCs from blood, obtained approximately 12 days after vaccination. CDR3 in DNA: TGTGCCAGCAGCTTAGGATCCGAGACTGAAGCTTTCTTT. Amino acids: CASSLGSETEAFF. Filled out from reference TRBV11-2 and TRBJ1-1, the complete variable domain reads EAGVAQSPRYKIIEKRQSVAFWCNPISGHATLYWYQQILGQGPKLLIQFQNNGVVDDSQLPKDRFSAERLKGVDSTLKIQPAKLEDSAVYLCASSLGSETEAFFGQGTRLTVV.